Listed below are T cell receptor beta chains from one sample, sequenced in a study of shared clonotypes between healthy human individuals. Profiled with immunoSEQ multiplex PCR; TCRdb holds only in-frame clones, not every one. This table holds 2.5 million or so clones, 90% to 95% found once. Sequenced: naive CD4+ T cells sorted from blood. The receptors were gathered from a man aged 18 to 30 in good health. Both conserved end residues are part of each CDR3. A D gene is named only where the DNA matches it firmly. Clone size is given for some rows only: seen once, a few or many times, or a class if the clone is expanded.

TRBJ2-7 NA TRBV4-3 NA TGCGCCAGCAGCCAAGGGAGCGATCTTGGGACCTACGAGCAGTACTTC CASSQGSDLGTYEQYF
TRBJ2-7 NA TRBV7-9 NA TGTGCCAGCAGCCCTGGGGGGCTAAGCTCCTACGAGCAGTACTTC CASSPGGLSSYEQYF
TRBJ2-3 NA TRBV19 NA TGTGCCAGTAGCTTAACAGGCCTGCGTACAGATACGCAGTATTTT CASSLTGLRTDTQYF
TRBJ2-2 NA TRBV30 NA TGTGCCTGGAGTGTGACCTCGCGGGGCACCGGGGAGCTGTTTTTT CAWSVTSRGTGELFF
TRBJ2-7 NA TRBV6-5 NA TGTGCCAGCAGGGTATATGGGATGCCATCGAACGAGCAGTACTTC CASRVYGMPSNEQYF
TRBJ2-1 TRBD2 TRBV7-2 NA TGTGCCAGCAGCTTAATAATAGCGGGGTACAATGAGCAGTTCTTC CASSLIIAGYNEQFF
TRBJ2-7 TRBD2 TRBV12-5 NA TGTGCTAGTGGTTTCTTAGTGACTAGCGGGAGGCCTACCCCCTTCTACGAGCAGTACTTC CASGFLVTSGRPTPFYEQYF
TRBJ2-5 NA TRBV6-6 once TGTGCCAGCAGTTACCCGGAGGCCCAGCAAGAGACCCAGTACTTC CASSYPEAQQETQYF
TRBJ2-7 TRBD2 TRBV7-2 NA TGTGCCAGCAGCGGCCGAGGGAGCGGGGGCTCCTACGAGCAGTACTTC CASSGRGSGGSYEQYF
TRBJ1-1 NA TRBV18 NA TGTGCCAGCTCACCATGGAAGGCCATGAACACTGAAGCTTTCTTT CASSPWKAMNTEAFF
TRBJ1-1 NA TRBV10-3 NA TGTGCCATCAGTGAACTGAACACTGAAGCTTTCTTT CAISELNTEAFF
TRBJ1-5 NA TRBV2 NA TGTGCCAGCAGTGACGATGAGGGAGGGCAGCCCCAGCATTTT CASSDDEGGQPQHF
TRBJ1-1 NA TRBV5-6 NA TGTGCCAGCAGCCTCCAACTGAACACTGAAGCTTTCTTT CASSLQLNTEAFF
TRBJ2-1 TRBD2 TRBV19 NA TGTGCCAGTAGTACAACTGGACTAGCGGGACCCGGGGGGCAGTTCTTC CASSTTGLAGPGGQFF
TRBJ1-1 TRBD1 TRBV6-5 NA TGTGCCAGCAGTTACAGGGGGCAGACTGAAGCTTTCTTT CASSYRGQTEAFF
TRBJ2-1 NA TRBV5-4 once TGTGCCAGCAGCCTAGGGGAGACCAATGAGCAGTTCTTC CASSLGETNEQFF
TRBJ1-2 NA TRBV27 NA TGTGCCAGCAGTTTATTGGAGGGGGGGCACTATGGCTACACCTTC CASSLLEGGHYGYTF
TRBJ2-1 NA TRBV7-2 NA TGTGCCAGCAGCATGGACAGTTCGTTGTCCTACAATGAGCAGTTCTTC CASSMDSSLSYNEQFF
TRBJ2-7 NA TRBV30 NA TGTGCCTGGAGAGAACAGGGTTCCTACGAGCAGTACTTC CAWREQGSYEQYF
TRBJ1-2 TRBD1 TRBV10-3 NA TGTGCCATCAGTCCTGGACAGGGTGTCTATGGCTACACCTTC CAISPGQGVYGYTF
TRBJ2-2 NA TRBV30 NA TGTGCCCTCGACCGGAAAGCCGGGGAGCTGTTTTTT CALDRKAGELFF
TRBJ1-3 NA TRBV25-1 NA TGTGCCAGCAGTGAATATATCCCGCGGGATAGAAACACCATATATTTT CASSEYIPRDRNTIYF
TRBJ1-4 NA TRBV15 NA TGTGCCACCAGCAGAACTTCCCTACCCGGAAGGGTTGCTAATGAAAAACTGTTTTTT CATSRTSLPGRVANEKLFF
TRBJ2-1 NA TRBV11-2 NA TGTGCCAGCAGCTTATTGCAGGGACGCGAGCAGTTCTTC CASSLLQGREQFF
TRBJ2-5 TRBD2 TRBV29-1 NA TGCAGCGTAGCGGGGGGTATCCGGGAGACCCAGTACTTC CSVAGGIRETQYF
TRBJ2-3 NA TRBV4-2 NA TGTGCCAGCAGCCAAGCGTCCGGGACCCCGGGGGGCACAGATACGCAGTATTTT CASSQASGTPGGTDTQYF
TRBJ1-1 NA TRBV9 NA TGTGCCAGCAGCATCGACGGGGCCCGGGAAGCTTTCTTT CASSIDGAREAFF
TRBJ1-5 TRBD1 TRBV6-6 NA TGTGCCAGCAGTACAGGGGAGAGAAGAAATCAGCCCCAGCATTTT CASSTGERRNQPQHF
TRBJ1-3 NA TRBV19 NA TGTGCCAGTAGCCGAATGGGAAACACCATATATTTT CASSRMGNTIYF
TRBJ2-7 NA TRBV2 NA TGTGCCAGCAGGACTATTAACGAGCAGTACTTC CASRTINEQYF
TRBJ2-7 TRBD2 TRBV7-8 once TGTGCCAGCAGCTTAGCATCGCTAGCGGCTAGCTCCTACGAGCAGTACTTC CASSLASLAASSYEQYF
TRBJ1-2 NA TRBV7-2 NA TGTGCCAGCAGCCCCCTGAGGGGGTCCAATGGCTACACCTTC CASSPLRGSNGYTF